This is a list of T cell receptor beta chains from one sample in a study of early T cells in non-severe SARS-CoV-2 infection. MiXCR, applied by TCRdb to the 5' RACE reads, yields one record per CDR3 protein. Among 100,000 to 120,000 distinct CDR3 sequences, around 12% were seen once, and the ten largest hold 3.5% to 4%. The specimen comprised whole blood, sampled at baseline. These receptors all stem from an adult who was a healthcare worker with PCR-confirmed SARS-CoV-2 infection or an uninfected control (not recorded which). Both conserved end residues are part of each CDR3. Fields, in order: CDR3 length, clone size, V gene, D gene, J gene, CDR3 DNA, CDR3 protein. A D gene is named only where the DNA matches it firmly. Only part of the rows carry a size: once, few, many, or a class if the clone is expanded.

17	NA	TRBV4-1	NA	TRBJ1-6	TGCGCCAGCAGCCGTACCGCGCAGGGGTCGGGAAATTCACCCCTCCACTTT	CASSRTAQGSGNSPLHF
14	NA	TRBV7-9	TRBD1	TRBJ1-2	TGTGCCAGCAGCGTAGCATGGGACAGCAAGGGCTACACCTTC	CASSVAWDSKGYTF
13	NA	TRBV28	NA	TRBJ1-1	TGTGCCAGCAGTCCCCCGTCGACGAGTCGATCTTTCTTT	CASSPPSTSRSFF
15	many	TRBV20-1	TRBD2	TRBJ2-7	TGCAGTGCTAGAGATCTGGGCGGGGGGACCTACGAGCAGTACTTC	CSARDLGGGTYEQYF
15	NA	TRBV18	NA	TRBJ1-1	TGTGCCAGCTCACCAGGAGGGGGGCGCATCACTGAAGCTTTCTTT	CASSPGGGRITEAFF
15	few	TRBV20-1	NA	TRBJ2-3	TGCAGTGCTAGCCCCATGGGGCCGACCTTCCTTACGCAGTATTTT	CSASPMGPTFLTQYF
13	few	TRBV6-5	TRBD1	TRBJ2-7	TGTGCCAGCAGAGAGGGGGCTCACTACGAGCAGTACTTC	CASREGAHYEQYF
15	few	TRBV5-5	TRBD1	TRBJ2-1	TGTGCCAGCAGCGACGGACAGGGCACCTACAATGAGCAGTTCTTC	CASSDGQGTYNEQFF
11	many	TRBV29-1	TRBD1	TRBJ2-7	TGCAGCGTTGGGGACAGCAACGAGCAGTACTTC	CSVGDSNEQYF
13	NA	TRBV5-1	NA	TRBJ2-5	TGCGCCAGCAGCTTGGGGGAGGAGGAGACCCAGTACTTC	CASSLGEEETQYF
13	NA	TRBV29-1	NA	TRBJ2-3	TGCAGCGTTGATTGGCAGTCCACAGATACGCAGTATTTT	CSVDWQSTDTQYF
15	NA	TRBV29-1	NA	TRBJ1-4	TGCAGCGTTTCCATCCGTTGGGGGGCGTCTGAAAAACTGTTTTTT	CSVSIRWGASEKLFF
14	NA	TRBV7-9	TRBD1	TRBJ2-4	TGTGCCAGCAGCGCCCAGGGGGACCAAAACATTCAGTACTTC	CASSAQGDQNIQYF
15	NA	TRBV4-1	TRBD1	TRBJ2-7	TGCGCCAGCAGCACCCGGGACAGGGGCTTCTACGAGCAGTACTTC	CASSTRDRGFYEQYF
14	few	TRBV4-1	NA	TRBJ2-2	TGCGCCAGCAGCCAAGGACTGCAACCTGGGGAGCTGTTTTTT	CASSQGLQPGELFF
15	few	TRBV12-3/TRBV12-4	TRBD1	TRBJ1-1	TGTGCCAGCAGTTCCCCGGGACAGATGAACACTGAAGCTTTCTTT	CASSSPGQMNTEAFF
15	NA	TRBV12-3/TRBV12-4	NA	TRBJ1-2	TGTGCCAGCAGTTTGAGGTTCCCTCTGGGAGTCGGCTACACCTTC	CASSLRFPLGVGYTF
12	NA	TRBV2	NA	TRBJ2-7	TGTGCCAGCAGTGAACTCCCCTACGAGCAGTACTTC	CASSELPYEQYF
16	many	TRBV7-8	NA	TRBJ1-1	TGTGCCAGCAGCTTAGTCACAGGGCTTCAATTCACTGAAGCTTTCTTT	CASSLVTGLQFTEAFF
11	NA	TRBV29-1	TRBD1	TRBJ2-7	TGCAGCGTGATTATTTTAGGACAGGGGTACTTC	CSVIILGQGYF
15	few	TRBV20-1	NA	TRBJ1-4	TGCAGTGCTAGAGACAGGGGATCACTTAATGAAAAACTGTTTTTT	CSARDRGSLNEKLFF
19	NA	TRBV7-8	TRBD2	TRBJ2-1	TGTGCCAGCAGACTTCGTTTGGGGGGGGACCTCTACTCCTACAATGAGCAGTTCTTC	CASRLRLGGDLYSYNEQFF
15	few	TRBV4-1	NA	TRBJ1-2	TGCGCCAGCAGCCAAGATCAGGGCACGAGAGAAGGCTACACCTTC	CASSQDQGTREGYTF
14	few	TRBV29-1	NA	TRBJ1-4	TGCAGCGTTGAAGAGGCAGGGTCCTACGAAAAACTGTTTTTT	CSVEEAGSYEKLFF
14	few	TRBV24-1	NA	TRBJ2-1	TGTGCCACCAGTGATTTAGGGCGGGCCAATGAGCAGTTCTTC	CATSDLGRANEQFF
13	NA	TRBV7-2	NA	TRBJ1-1	TGTGCCAGCAGGCCGCGGGAGCGCACTGAAGCTTTCTTT	CASRPRERTEAFF
17	NA	TRBV20-1	NA	TRBJ1-1	TGCAGTGCTGGGGAGCCTACGCGAGCCGAAAGGAACACTGAAGCTTTCTTT	CSAGEPTRAERNTEAFF
17	NA	TRBV18	TRBD1	TRBJ1-1	TGTGCCAGCTCACGCTACGACCCGGGACAGGGTGGCACTGAAGCTTTCTTT	CASSRYDPGQGGTEAFF
16	few	TRBV4-2	TRBD2	TRBJ2-1	TGTGCCAGCAGCCCCCGGACTAGCGGTTCCTACAATGAGCAGTTCTTC	CASSPRTSGSYNEQFF
17	NA	TRBV9	TRBD2	TRBJ2-1	TGTGCCAGCAGCGTAGATGGGAGACTAGCGGAGTACAATGAGCAGTTCTTC	CASSVDGRLAEYNEQFF
17	NA	TRBV4-1	TRBD2	TRBJ2-3	TGCGCCAGCAGCCAAGTCGCTAGCGGGAGGGACGCAGATACGCAGTATTTT	CASSQVASGRDADTQYF
13	NA	TRBV28	NA	TRBJ1-1	TGTGCCAGCAGTTTGATGAAAAACACTGAAGCTTTCTTT	CASSLMKNTEAFF
14	NA	TRBV14	NA	TRBJ1-6	TGTGCCAGCAGCCCACAGGGTCCCTATTCACCCCTCCACTTT	CASSPQGPYSPLHF
13	few	TRBV29-1	NA	TRBJ1-4	TGCAGCGTTGGGGTGGGGACTAATGAAAAACTGTTTTTT	CSVGVGTNEKLFF
17	few	TRBV20-1	TRBD1	TRBJ2-1	TGCAGTGCTAGAGATTATGACAGGGTCGGGGACTACAATGAGCAGTTCTTC	CSARDYDRVGDYNEQFF
14	NA	TRBV28	NA	TRBJ1-1	TGTGCCAGCACCTCCGGGACGGCGAGGACTGAAGCTTTCTTT	CASTSGTARTEAFF
15	NA	TRBV5-6	NA	TRBJ1-4	TGTGCCAGCAGCCAAGCTGGGGATTCTAATGAAAAACTGTTTTTT	CASSQAGDSNEKLFF
14	once	TRBV5-1	TRBD2	TRBJ2-5	TGCGCCAGCAGCGGCGGCGGGGGAGAAGAGACCCAGTACTTC	CASSGGGGEETQYF
17	few	TRBV5-5	NA	TRBJ2-1	TGTGCCAGCGCCTTATGGGGGGGCGTATTCTCCTACAATGAGCAGTTCTTC	CASALWGGVFSYNEQFF
13	many	TRBV5-1	NA	TRBJ1-2	TGCGCCAGCAGCTTGGGACAGAGCTATGGCTACACCTTC	CASSLGQSYGYTF
16	NA	TRBV28	TRBD1	TRBJ1-1	TGTGCCAGCAGTTTGAGTACAGGGGGAGGGTACACTGAAGCTTTCTTT	CASSLSTGGGYTEAFF
19	few	TRBV5-1	NA	TRBJ1-6	TGCGCCAGCAGGTCTGACCCGGGACACTCCTCGAACTATAATTCACCCCTCCACTTT	CASRSDPGHSSNYNSPLHF
13	many	TRBV12-3/TRBV12-4	NA	TRBJ1-2	TGTGCCAGCAGTTTAGGGGACAACTATGGCTACACCTTC	CASSLGDNYGYTF
13	NA	TRBV19	TRBD1	TRBJ1-1	TGTGCCAGTAGTATTGACAGGGGAACTGAAGCTTTCTTT	CASSIDRGTEAFF
13	few	TRBV7-8	NA	TRBJ1-2	TGTGCCAGCAGCTTGCAGGGAGGCTATGGCTACACCTTC	CASSLQGGYGYTF
16	few	TRBV5-1	NA	TRBJ1-3	TGCGCCAGCAGCTTAGGGGGACACCGCTCTGGAAACACCATATATTTT	CASSLGGHRSGNTIYF
14	few	TRBV2	TRBD1	TRBJ2-2	TGTGCCAGCAGTTCCGGGACAGGAACCGGGGAGCTGTTTTTT	CASSSGTGTGELFF
13	few	TRBV2	TRBD1	TRBJ1-4	TGTGCCAGCGGGGACAGGGTGTATGAAAAACTGTTTTTT	CASGDRVYEKLFF
13	NA	TRBV5-1	NA	TRBJ2-7	TGCGCCAGCAGCCCCGACCGCGTTTACGAGCAGTACTTC	CASSPDRVYEQYF
14	NA	TRBV5-4	NA	TRBJ2-1	TGTGCCAGCAGCTTAGGGCTGGACTTCAATGAGCAGTTCTTC	CASSLGLDFNEQFF
16	NA	TRBV24-1	TRBD1	TRBJ1-3	TGTGCCACCAGTGCGGCAGGGGGCCAGTCTGGAAACACCATATATTTT	CATSAAGGQSGNTIYF
11	few	TRBV29-1	NA	TRBJ2-3	TGCAGCTCCAGACAGCTGGATACGCAGTATTTT	CSSRQLDTQYF
12	few	TRBV7-2	NA	TRBJ2-7	TGTGCCAGCAGCTTCCCCCCCTACGAGCAGTACTTC	CASSFPPYEQYF
18	NA	TRBV6-5	TRBD1	TRBJ1-4	TGTGCCAGCAGTTACTCTGGACAGGGGCGACGATTAAATGAAAAACTGTTTTTT	CASSYSGQGRRLNEKLFF
12	NA	TRBV12-3/TRBV12-4	NA	TRBJ1-2	TGTGCCAGCAGCCCGGGTGCCTATGGCTACACCTTC	CASSPGAYGYTF
17	many	TRBV11-2	TRBD1	TRBJ2-1	TGTGCCAGCAGCTCGATCAGGGGGCGAATGCGTTTGGATGAGCAGTTCTTC	CASSSIRGRMRLDEQFF
12	few	TRBV12-3/TRBV12-4	NA	TRBJ2-1	TGTGCCAGCAGTTTACGTCGCAATGAGCAGTTCTTC	CASSLRRNEQFF